Below are 19 T cell receptor beta chains sequenced from a single sample in a study of blood T cells in healthy people across ages. A J-beta primer mix and a sample-barcoded 5' primer were used in a second PCR of about 7 to 12 cycles. One entry per CDR3 protein, called by TCRdb with MiXCR from the 5' RACE reads. The sample lists just under 750,000 distinct CDR3 sequences, around a fifth occurring once. The specimen sequenced was blood. The source of these receptors is a man between 70 and 80 years old in good health.

This clonotype was seen a handful of times. The rearrangement joins TRBV25-1 to TRBJ1-6; TRBD1 matches 8 bases. Germline V gene data show CDR1 as MGHDK and CDR2 as SYGVNS. The CDR3 extends over 13 amino acids. V lost 8 bases and J lost 7; bases outside the gene matches: 4. The CDR3 bases are TGTGCCAGCTCCACAGGGGGGAATTCACCCCTCCACTTT. As protein: CASSTGGNSPLHF.

The V call is TRBV6-1, the J call TRBJ1-2; D is perhaps TRBD1 (6 bases). Trimming removed 5 bases at V and 5 bases at J, with 18 bases between. Germline CDR1 is MNHNS and CDR2 is SASEGT. CDR3 size: 15 residues. CDR3 sequence reads: CASSPPDRSSYGYTF. The CDR3 bases are TGTGCCAGCAGTCCTCCAGACAGGTCTAGTTATGGCTACACCTTC.

The sample holds a few counts of this clonotype. The chain is built from TRBV5-1 and TRBJ2-5, with a possible D match to TRBD2 (6 bases). Germline V gives CDR1 SGHRS, CDR2 YFSETQ. CDR3 size: 14 residues. Trimming removed 0 bases at V and 5 bases at J, with 11 bases between. This CDR3 reads CASSLDWGRETQYF. In DNA, the CDR3 is TGCGCCAGCAGCTTGGATTGGGGGAGGGAGACCCAGTACTTC.

This clonotype has just a few counts. This chain uses TRBV5-6 with TRBJ2-3, with D possibly TRBD2 on 6 matching bases. Germline V gene lookup returns CDR1 SGHDT and CDR2 YYEEEE. Trimming removed 3 bases from V and 2 bases from J, with 16 bases in between. This CDR3 spans 16 amino acids. CDR3 nucleotide sequence: TGTGCCAGCAGCTACAGACTAGAGGGCTACACAGATACGCAGTATTTT. Its translation: CASSYRLEGYTDTQYF.

On this clonotype: The conserved phenylalanine or tryptophan is not found at the CDR3 terminus, so this likely reflects a read error. The CDR3 protein is CASSLVTDTQYS. CDR3 nucleotides: TGTGCCAGCAGTTTAGTAACAGATACGCAGTATTCC. J is TRBJ2-3 and V is TRBV12-3 or TRBV12-4; D is unclear. Trimming removed 1 base from V and 3 bases from J, with 2 bases in between. The CDR3 extends over 12 amino acids.

The sample holds a few counts of this clonotype. The V and J genes are TRBV21-1 and TRBJ2-4; no check of the table's D call, TRBD1, against the DNA was made. TRBV21-1 is a listed pseudogene. The CDR3 consists of 15 residues. In DNA form, the CDR3 reads TGTGCCAGCAGAGGGGATTGGACAGACAAAAACATTCAGTACTTC. Residues: CASRGDWTDKNIQYF.

V usage is TRBV5-1 and J usage is TRBJ2-1; maybe TRBD1 (5 bases). Germline V gene data show CDR1 as SGHRS and CDR2 as YFSETQ. V gave up 0 bases and J gave up 8 bases, with 15 bases separating them. This CDR3 has 15 residues. CDR3 region: CASSLAPAGLDEQFF. CDR3 coding DNA: TGCGCCAGCAGCTTGGCGCCAGCAGGGCTGGATGAGCAGTTCTTC.

This clonotype was recorded once. The V call is TRBV10-3, the J call TRBJ2-7, with 7 positions matching TRBD1. CDR1 and CDR2 from the germline V gene are ENHRY and SYGVKD. This CDR3 spans 13 amino acids. Written as DNA, the CDR3 is TGTGCCATCAGCCCGGGACAGCACTACGGGCAGTACGTC. As protein: CAISPGQHYGQYV.

There are a few counts of this clonotype. The genes are TRBV6-1 and TRBJ1-3; D is uncertain. The germline gives CDR1 MNHNS, CDR2 SASEGT. Between the trimmed V and J ends, which lost 2 bases and 0 bases, there was a span of 11 bases. CDR3 length equals 16 residues. This CDR3 is CASSELHRNSGNTIYF. As DNA, the CDR3 is TGTGCCAGCAGTGAATTGCACCGAAACTCTGGAAACACCATATATTTT.

The chain uses TRBV12-3 or TRBV12-4 and TRBJ2-5; TRBD2 is a possible D gene (5 bases). The better agreement between TRBJ2-1 and the DNA end casts doubt on the J call. The CDR3 has 12 residues. The CDR3, as DNA: TGTGCCAGCAGAAGACTACCCAATGAGCAGTTCTTC. It translates to CASRRLPNEQFF.

This clonotype came up many times. The chain uses TRBV16 and TRBJ1-5, with D possibly matching TRBD1 (5 bases). The germline gives CDR1 KGHSY, CDR2 FQNENV. Trimming left V 2 bases short and J 3 bases short, with 8 bases between. The CDR3 has 14 residues. CDR3 loop: CASSQHRNNQPQHF. The DNA for the CDR3 is TGTGCCAGCAGCCAACACAGGAACAATCAGCCCCAGCATTTT.

Here the CDR3 reads CASSSLGQGGATVDGYTF. The CDR3 DNA sequence: TGTGCCAGCAGTTCCCTAGGACAGGGAGGTGCTACGGTGGATGGCTACACCTTC. The chain has TRBV27 and TRBJ1-2; 8 nucleotides agree with TRBD1. Germline lookup yields CDR1 MNHEY and CDR2 SMNVEV (reference sequence). The CDR3 spans 18 residues. V dropped 4 bases and J dropped 6; count of bases not matched to a gene: 19.

This clonotype has more than one count but fewer than ten. The rearrangement uses TRBV3-1 and TRBJ1-5, with D uncertain. The CDR3 has 13 amino acids. The germline V gene has CDR1 LGHDT and CDR2 YNNKEL (reference sequence). V lost 1 base to trimming and J lost 11 bases, with 12 bases between them. CDR3 amino acids: CASSQVGRAAQHF. In nucleotides, the CDR3 is TGTGCCAGCAGCCAAGTGGGCAGAGCGGCCCAGCATTTT.

This clonotype has just a few counts. The chain uses TRBV20-1 and TRBJ2-3; TRBD2 aligns across 7 bases. V dropped 6 bases and J dropped 1; count of bases not matched to a gene: 4. The germline gives CDR1 DFQATT, CDR2 SNEGSKA (reference sequence). The CDR3 totals 13 residues. CDR3: CSAPAGGTDTQYF. CDR3 nucleotide sequence: TGCAGTGCCCCGGCGGGAGGCACAGATACGCAGTATTTT.

This clonotype appeared a few times. V is TRBV14 and J is TRBJ2-6; 8 bases are shared with TRBD1. V shed 4 bases and J 0 bases; nucleotides not matched to a gene: 5. Germline V gene lookup returns CDR1 SGHDN and CDR2 FVKESK. The CDR3 is 17 amino acids. The CDR3 loop reads CASSPGQDPSGANVLTF. CDR3 DNA: TGTGCCAGCAGCCCGGGACAGGATCCCTCTGGGGCCAACGTCCTGACTTTC.

This clonotype has more than one count but fewer than ten. Its ends do not fully match the called genes, so a read error is possible. The chain carries TRBV7-2 and TRBJ1-2; 8 positions match TRBD1. CDR3 length equals 15 residues. Germline CDR1 SGHTA, CDR2 FQGNSA. CDR3 nucleotide sequence: TGCGCCAGCAGCTCCGGACAGGGTACTTACTATGGCTACACCTTC. This sequence encodes CASSSGQGTYYGYTF. The full variable domain, with the rest looked up from reference TRBV7-2 and TRBJ1-2, is GAGVSQSPSNKVTEKGKDVELRCDPISGHTALYWYRQSLGQGLEFLIYFQGNSAPDKSGLPSDRFSAERTGGSVSTLTIQRTQQEDSAVYLCASSSGQGTYYGYTFGSGTRLTVV.

This chain joins TRBV11-1 and TRBJ2-1; 11 bases fit TRBD2. Per germline, CDR1 SGHAT and CDR2 FQDESV (reference sequence). V shed 5 bases, J shed 15 bases, and the junction held 9 bases outside the gene matches. The CDR3 totals 13 residues. CDR3 protein: CASSPRTSGGGFF. CDR3 nucleotides: TGTGCCAGCAGCCCCCGAACTAGCGGGGGAGGGTTCTTC.

The chain has TRBV10-3 and TRBJ2-1; 9 positions agree with TRBD2. Trimming took 3 bases from V and 6 from J; bases not matched to a gene: 6. The length of the CDR3 is 15 residues. CDR1 ENHRY and CDR2 SYGVKD come from the germline V gene. CDR3: CAISDSAGGSNEQFF. The CDR3 bases are TGTGCCATCAGTGATTCAGCGGGAGGATCCAATGAGCAGTTCTTC.

The rearrangement joins TRBV14 to TRBJ2-3; 7 nucleotides agree with TRBD2. J gave up 0 bases and V 2 bases, and 5 bases lay outside the gene matches. Germline V gene data show CDR1 as SGHDN and CDR2 as FVKESK. The CDR3 runs to 16 residues. The CDR3 bases are TGTGCCAGCAGCCAACTCCCGGGACTAAGCACAGATACGCAGTATTTT. Translating it yields CASSQLPGLSTDTQYF.